Presented here are 6 T cell receptor beta chains from one specimen sequenced in a study of blood T cell repertoires in COVID-19. Measured with immunoSEQ multiplex PCR; TCRdb has only the in-frame clones, and not every one. The sample shows under 250,000 clones, roughly 84% of them seen only once. Material: peripheral blood. The receptors shown here come from an elderly woman with acute or convalescent COVID-19.

The table lists this clone with a count of one. This chain connects TRBV2 to TRBJ1-4; D is unclear. The CDR3 sequence is 11 residues long. CDR1 is SNHLY, CDR2 FYNNEI, per germline. V shed 8 bases and J shed 5 bases, with 6 bases lying between them. CDR3 residues: CASGGNEKLFF. The CDR3 region has the DNA TGTGCCAGCGGCGGGAATGAAAAACTGTTTTTT.

The rearrangement joins TRBV6-5 to TRBJ2-5; 11 bases match TRBD2. Per the germline V gene, CDR1 is MNHEY and CDR2 is SVGAGI. The V gene end was trimmed by 2 bases and the J gene end by 3 bases; junction bases not matched to a gene: 2. The CDR3 has 15 residues. The CDR3 loop is CASSYLTSGEETQYF. CDR3 sequence (DNA): TGTGCCAGCAGTTACCTGACTAGCGGGGAAGAGACCCAGTACTTC.

This CDR3 is CASSFGLAGGQETQYF. CDR3 in DNA: TGCGCCAGCAGCTTCGGACTAGCGGGGGGACAAGAGACCCAGTACTTC. The V and J genes are TRBV5-1 and TRBJ2-5; 14 bases line up with TRBD2. The germline gives CDR1 SGHRS, CDR2 YFSETQ. The CDR3 covers 16 residues. With V trimmed by 2 bases and J by 2 bases, 2 bases remained unmatched.

The chain combines TRBV2 with TRBJ2-3, with D perhaps TRBD1 (5 bases). With 6 bases removed from V and 0 bases from J, the gap between germline ends came to 13 bases. Germline CDR1 reads SNHLY; CDR2 reads FYNNEI. This CDR3 has 15 residues. The DNA for the CDR3 is TGTGCCAGCAGCCGAGGTAGACAGAGCACAGATACGCAGTATTTT. Translating gives CASSRGRQSTDTQYF.

The chain combines TRBV18 with TRBJ1-3; a weak D match, TRBD1 (6 bases). From germline, CDR1 is KGHSH and CDR2 LQKENI. Trimming left V 1 base short and J 0 bases short, with 10 bases between. CDR3 length equals 16 residues. The CDR3 coding sequence is TGTGCCAGCTCACCACTCACAGGGAACTCTGGAAACACCATATATTTT. This sequence encodes CASSPLTGNSGNTIYF.

The rearrangement links TRBV7-9 to TRBJ2-3; no clear D gene. Per germline, CDR1 SEHNR and CDR2 FQNEAQ (reference sequence). V lost 1 base to trimming and J lost 5 bases, with 13 bases between them. The CDR3 extends over 15 amino acids. The CDR3 protein is CASSLGLARGDTQYF. CDR3 coding DNA: TGTGCCAGCAGCTTAGGGTTAGCCCGAGGAGATACGCAGTATTTT.